The 27 T cell receptor beta chains given below trace back to one sample, sequenced in a study of shared clonotypes between healthy human individuals. Generated by immunoSEQ multiplex PCR, the TCRdb table keeps only in-frame clones and is missing some. The table records more than 900,000 clones, around 78% of them present only once. The specimen sequenced was memory CD4+ T cells from PBMCs. The subset was: CD45RA-negative fraction. The source of these receptors is a man aged 18 to 30 in good health. Some clones in this sample may be carry-over from other donors' samples.

The table lists this clone with a few counts. The chain links TRBV27 to TRBJ2-7, with D tentatively TRBD2 (5 bases). This CDR3 region has 15 residues. Trimming took off 5 bases at V and 2 bases at J, with 16 bases between the two ends. Germline V gives CDR1 MNHEY, CDR2 SMNVEV (reference sequence). As DNA, the CDR3 is TGTGCCAGCAGTGCCCCCTCACTAGGACCCTACGAGCAGTACTTC. Amino acid sequence: CASSAPSLGPYEQYF.

The V call is TRBV19, the J call TRBJ2-3; 9 nucleotides match TRBD2. Germline V gene data show CDR1 as LNHDA and CDR2 as SQIVND (reference sequence). This CDR3 region has 15 residues. The V segment lost 3 bases and the J segment 6 bases; nucleotides outside the gene matches: 7. The CDR3 sequence: CASSIVGGRGDTQYF. The CDR3, as DNA: TGTGCCAGTAGTATCGTCGGCGGGAGGGGTGATACGCAGTATTTT.

This clone has a handful of counts. The rearrangement joins TRBV13 to TRBJ1-1; 7 nucleotides line up with TRBD1. J lost 8 bases, V lost 6 bases, and 12 bases had no gene match. From germline, CDR1 is PRHDT and CDR2 FYEKMQ (reference sequence). The CDR3 contains 14 residues. DNA of the CDR3: TGTGCCAGCAGAATCGACAGGGAGGGGCGCGAAGCTTTCTTT. It specifies CASRIDREGREAFF.

This chain links TRBV6-5 with TRBJ2-7, with 10 bases identical to TRBD2. With V trimmed by 0 bases and J by 3 bases, 2 bases remained unmatched. The CDR3 is 15 residues long. Looked up from germline, CDR1 is MNHEY and CDR2 is SVGAGI. The chain's CDR3 is CASSYSSGRGYEQYF. In DNA form, the CDR3 reads TGTGCCAGCAGTTACTCGAGCGGGAGGGGCTACGAGCAGTACTTC.

V gene TRBV7-9 combines with J gene TRBJ2-1; D gene ambiguous. The V and J ends lost 5 bases and 0 bases respectively, with 14 bases between them. The CDR3 runs to 16 residues. CDR1 SEHNR and CDR2 FQNEAQ come from the germline V gene (reference sequence). The CDR3 DNA reads TGTGCCAGCAGCCCGTTCGTCATCAGCTCCTACAATGAGCAGTTCTTC. Its protein product is CASSPFVISSYNEQFF.

This clone was seen a few times. This chain joins TRBV2 and TRBJ1-1; tentative D call: TRBD1 (6 bases). Germline lookup yields CDR1 SNHLY and CDR2 FYNNEI. The CDR3 length is 16 residues. V lost 2 bases to trimming and J lost 0 bases, with 13 bases between them. The CDR3 loop is CASSESAGAMNTEAFF. The CDR3 DNA reads as TGTGCCAGCAGTGAAAGTGCAGGGGCCATGAACACTGAAGCTTTCTTT.

V gene TRBV4-1 combines with J gene TRBJ1-3; D not certain. V was pared by 0 bases and J by 5 bases, with 5 bases between. Germline CDR1 and CDR2: MGHRA and YSYEKL. The CDR3 totals 13 residues. CDR3 region: CASSQDTRNTIYF. The CDR3 region has the DNA TGCGCCAGCAGCCAAGATACTCGAAACACCATATATTTT.

This sequence joins TRBV9 and TRBJ2-3, with TRBD1 identical over 7 bases. The trim removed 4 bases at V and 6 bases at J, leaving 11 bases unmatched. The CDR3 spans 15 residues. From germline, CDR1 is SGDLS and CDR2 YYNGEE. The CDR3 nucleotides are TGTGCCAGCAGCACCCAGGGGGTGAGCCCGGATACGCAGTATTTT. Protein: CASSTQGVSPDTQYF.

The genes are TRBV19 and TRBJ2-1; tentative D call: TRBD1 (8 bases). Trimming stripped 3 bases from V and 0 bases from J, with 27 bases between. Germline-derived CDR1 and CDR2 are LNHDA and SQIVND (reference sequence). There are 21 residues in the CDR3. The CDR3 loop reads CASSMLAGDRRTSSSYNEQFF. CDR3 DNA: TGTGCCAGTAGTATGTTGGCGGGGGACAGGCGGACCTCGAGCTCCTACAATGAGCAGTTCTTC.

The J gene is TRBJ1-2, the V gene TRBV5-1, with D tentatively TRBD1 (5 bases). This CDR3 spans 12 amino acids. Between the trimmed V and J ends, which lost 0 bases and 8 bases, there was a span of 8 bases. Germline V gene data show CDR1 as SGHRS and CDR2 as YFSETQ. CDR3 bases: TGCGCCAGCAGCTTGGACAGGCTGGGCTACACCTTC. Translating it yields CASSLDRLGYTF.

V usage is TRBV2 and J usage is TRBJ2-5, with 11 bases aligning to TRBD2. The CDR3 runs 15 residues. The junction had 9 bases not matched to a gene; V was cut back by 6 bases and J by 6 bases. Germline V CDR1 and CDR2: SNHLY, FYNNEI. CDR3: CASSYTGTSGQTQYF. The CDR3 DNA reads as TGTGCCAGCAGCTACACAGGGACTAGCGGTCAGACCCAGTACTTC.

V gene TRBV5-6 combines with J gene TRBJ1-2, with a weak D call TRBD1 (5 bases). Germline V gene lookup returns CDR1 SGHDT and CDR2 YYEEEE. This CDR3 spans 13 amino acids. Trimming removed 0 bases at V and 8 bases at J, with 11 bases between. The CDR3 reads CASSLAGTPGYTF. CDR3 coding DNA: TGTGCCAGCAGCTTGGCAGGGACCCCCGGCTACACCTTC.

This clone was found once. A much bigger clone sits one base away, suggesting this may be a read error. Given the absence of the conserved phenylalanine or tryptophan at the CDR3 end, a read error is likely. The chain carries TRBV28 and TRBJ1-5; 8 positions match TRBD1. Germline assignment: CDR1 MDHEN and CDR2 SYDVKM. This CDR3 contains 16 residues. J was trimmed by 8 bases and V by 3 bases; bases with no gene match: 12. This CDR3 reads CASSFALAGGWEPQHL. CDR3 DNA: TGTGCCAGCAGTTTTGCTTTGGCAGGGGGCTGGGAGCCCCAGCATCTT.

The chain links TRBV7-3 to TRBJ1-1, with D unresolved. CDR3 length: 13 residues. V was shortened by 4 bases and J by 4 bases, with 10 bases between the two germline ends. The germline V gene encodes CDR1 SGHTA and CDR2 FQGTGA. CDR3 coding DNA: TGTGCCAGCAGCTCAGGCCCGGCCACTGAAGCTTTCTTT. This encodes CASSSGPATEAFF.

This chain connects TRBV27 to TRBJ2-3; 10 bases are shared with TRBD1. Germline V gene sequence: CDR1 MNHEY, CDR2 SMNVEV (reference sequence). J gave up 3 bases and V 8 bases, and 8 bases lay outside the gene matches. The CDR3 totals 15 residues. CDR3 residues: CASCRDRGMTDTQYF. In nucleotides, the CDR3 is TGTGCCAGCTGCCGGGACAGGGGTATGACAGATACGCAGTATTTT.

To note about this clone: The sample contains more than one DNA sequence encoding this CDR3. The chain joins TRBV7-2 to TRBJ1-5; no definite D call. The CDR3 contains 13 residues. Per germline, CDR1 SGHTA and CDR2 FQGNSA. V was pared by 1 base and J by 5 bases, with 6 bases between. CDR3 in amino acids: CASSLEGDQPQHF. The CDR3 nucleotides are TGTGCCAGCAGCTTAGAAGGAGATCAGCCCCAGCATTTT.

V and J are TRBV9 and TRBJ2-7; 12 bases map to TRBD2. This CDR3 contains 16 residues. The germline V gene encodes CDR1 SGDLS and CDR2 YYNGEE. V trimming: 4 bases; J trimming: 6 bases; junction bases outside the gene matches: 11. The CDR3 sequence is CASSSSGLAGFVEQYF. Written as DNA, the CDR3 is TGTGCCAGCAGCTCCAGCGGACTAGCGGGATTTGTCGAGCAGTACTTC.

The V and J genes are TRBV29-1 and TRBJ2-3; D is perhaps TRBD2 (6 bases). The germline V gene encodes CDR1 SQVTM and CDR2 ANQGSEA. The CDR3 is 15 amino acids. Trimming pared 3 bases from V and 2 bases from J, leaving 15 bases between. CDR3 DNA: TGCAGCGTTGAGGGGGGACGGGGGATCACAGATACGCAGTATTTT. Protein product: CSVEGGRGITDTQYF.

The chain is built from TRBV30 and TRBJ1-5; D is ambiguous. Germline CDR1 and CDR2: GTSNPN and SVGIG (reference sequence). V was clipped by 1 base and J by 7 bases, with 11 bases between them. The CDR3 sequence is 13 residues long. The chain's CDR3 is CAWSDQVGQPQHF. The CDR3 DNA sequence: TGTGCCTGGAGTGACCAGGTAGGGCAGCCCCAGCATTTT.

V usage is TRBV11-1 and J usage is TRBJ1-2, with 11 bases lining up with TRBD1. Germline CDR1 is SGHAT and CDR2 is FQDESV (reference sequence). This CDR3 is built from 14 residues. Trimming took 5 bases from V and 7 from J; bases not matched to a gene: 6. Written as DNA, the CDR3 is TGTGCCAGCAGCCCGGGACAGGGGGAACTTGGCTACACCTTC. Translating it yields CASSPGQGELGYTF.

The chain has TRBV15 and TRBJ2-7, with D maybe TRBD1 (6 bases). The V gene lost 0 bases and the J gene lost 6 bases, with 15 bases spanning the gap. This CDR3 has 15 residues. From germline, CDR1 is LNHNV and CDR2 YYDKDF (reference sequence). CDR3 sequence reads: CATSRDRGGVSEQYF. The CDR3 nucleotides read TGTGCCACCAGCAGAGATCGTGGGGGCGTCTCCGAGCAGTACTTC.

CDR3 DNA sequence: TGTGCCAGCAGCCAAGATATAGGCCGGAGCTCCTACGAGCAGTACTTC. Amino acids: CASSQDIGRSSYEQYF. The V call is TRBV4-2, the J call TRBJ2-7; unclear D gene. Per germline, CDR1 LGHNA and CDR2 YNFKEQ. Trimming removed 0 bases from V and 0 bases from J, with 12 bases in between. CDR3 length equals 16 residues.

The chain combines TRBV5-1 with TRBJ1-2; D is ambiguous. Germline-derived CDR1 and CDR2 are SGHRS and YFSETQ. The V end lost 5 bases, the J end lost 7 bases, and 12 bases lay between the germline ends. The CDR3 sequence is 12 residues long. For the CDR3, the DNA is TGCGCCAGCAGTATCAATTTGGGTGGCTACACCTTC. Its translation is CASSINLGGYTF.

This clone appeared a few times. The chain recombines TRBV10-1 with TRBJ2-1, with TRBD1 matching 7 bases. J lost 5 bases, V lost 10 bases, and 14 bases had no gene match. CDR1 and CDR2 (germline): WNHNN, SYGVQD (reference sequence). The CDR3 has 15 amino acids. The CDR3 nucleotides read TGCGCCACCGTGGGGGTACAGGGGAACGACAATGAGCAGTTCTTC. Protein sequence: CATVGVQGNDNEQFF.

This clone was counted at least ten times. Other nucleotide sequences from this sample produce the same CDR3. This rearrangement joins TRBV5-1 to TRBJ2-5; the D gene is possibly TRBD1 (6 bases). CDR3 length: 15 amino acids. Germline CDR1 and CDR2: SGHRS and YFSETQ. Trimming cost V 5 bases and J 2 bases, with 16 bases left between them. CDR3 in amino acids: CASRPAPGQQETQYF. The CDR3 DNA is TGCGCCAGCAGACCAGCGCCGGGACAACAAGAGACCCAGTACTTC.

This chain uses TRBV25-1 with TRBJ2-3; 12 positions agree with TRBD2. The CDR3 length is 16 residues. Trimming cost V 2 bases and J 3 bases; bases outside gene matches: 3. Germline CDR1 MGHDK, CDR2 SYGVNS. The CDR3 sequence: CASSEPGLAGTDTQYF. The CDR3 DNA is TGTGCCAGCAGTGAACCTGGACTAGCGGGAACAGATACGCAGTATTTT.

This clone showed up just once. The CDR3: CASSFSTGGGEQYF. CDR3 nucleotides: TGTGCCAGCAGCTTCTCAACAGGGGGCGGGGAGCAGTACTTC. The V gene is TRBV11-2, the J gene TRBJ2-7; TRBD1 matches 9 bases. Germline V lookup: CDR1 SGHAT, CDR2 FQNNGV. The CDR3 is made up of 14 amino acids. V was clipped by 3 bases and J by 7 bases; unmatched bases: 7. The full variable domain, in which reference TRBV11-2 and TRBJ2-7 provide the parts outside the CDR3, is EAGVAQSPRYKIIEKRQSVAFWCNPISGHATLYWYQQILGQGPKLLIQFQNNGVVDDSQLPKDRFSAERLKGVDSTLKIQPAKLEDSAVYLCASSFSTGGGEQYFGPGTRLTVT.